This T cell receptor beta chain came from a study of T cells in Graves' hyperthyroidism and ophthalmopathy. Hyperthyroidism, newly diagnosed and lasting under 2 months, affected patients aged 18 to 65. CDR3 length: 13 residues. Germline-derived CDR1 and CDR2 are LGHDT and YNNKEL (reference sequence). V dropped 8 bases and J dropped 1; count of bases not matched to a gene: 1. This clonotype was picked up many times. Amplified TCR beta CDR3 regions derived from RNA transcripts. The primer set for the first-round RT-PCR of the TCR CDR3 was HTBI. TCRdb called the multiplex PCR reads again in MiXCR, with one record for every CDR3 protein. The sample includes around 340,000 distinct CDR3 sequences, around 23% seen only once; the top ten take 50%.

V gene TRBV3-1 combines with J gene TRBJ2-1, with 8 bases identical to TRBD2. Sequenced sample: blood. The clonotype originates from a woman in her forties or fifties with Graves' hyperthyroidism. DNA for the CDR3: TGTGCCAGCCGGGAGGGGTCCTACAATGAGCAGTTCTTC. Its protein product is CASREGSYNEQFF.